This T cell receptor beta chain derives from a study of shared clonotypes between healthy human individuals. The donors were all Caucasian adults (living in Nashville, Tennessee). The germline CDR1 and CDR2 sequences are MGHRA and YSYEKL. The CDR3 totals 14 residues. V was trimmed by 4 bases and J by 5 bases, leaving 12 bases between them. Details on this clone: Its antigen is unknown.

Assay runs were performed at deep level. The protocol was immunoSEQ multiplex PCR, while the TCRdb copy is restricted to in-frame clones and leaves out a portion. The sample holds millions of clones, about 92% seen once. Broader study findings: Across subsets, estimated richness was generally greater for naive than for memory populations. It was only blood that was sampled, and tissue repertoires likely differ.

Material for sequencing was naive CD4+ T cells from PBMCs. The subset here: CD45RA+ positively selected. The source is a young man in good health. Some clones in this sample may be carry-over from other donors' samples. The rearrangement links TRBV4-1 to TRBJ2-1; D possibly corresponds to TRBD2 (5 bases). The chain's CDR3 is CASSPAGGHNEQFF. Written as DNA, the CDR3 is TGCGCCAGCAGCCCCGCGGGCGGGCACAATGAGCAGTTCTTC.